These 20 T cell receptor beta chains were all obtained from the same sample, sequenced in a study of CD8 T cells in ankylosing spondylitis. TCRdb itself ran the 5' RACE reads through MiXCR, one entry per CDR3 protein. The sample shows fewer than 550,000 distinct CDR3 sequences, approximately 5.3% of them seen only once. Study-level results: Characteristic of ankylosing spondylitis blood, it appeared, was a TCR beta motif comprising 7 to 9 highly homologous variants.

No cognate antigen is known for these TCRs. Sequencing was done on a sample of blood, either unsorted or a sorted T cell fraction (not recorded which). Every receptor here comes from a male donor with ankylosing spondylitis.

This chain connects TRBV9 to TRBJ2-7; the D call may be TRBD1 or TRBD2 (5 bases each). The CDR3 covers 14 residues. CDR1 and CDR2 (germline): SGDLS, YYNGEE. V was trimmed by 4 bases and J by 7 bases, leaving 18 bases between them. The CDR3 DNA is TGTGCCAGCAGCACTCCGGGACCCAGAGGGGAGCAGTACTTC. This encodes CASSTPGPRGEQYF.

This clonotype showed up just a few times. This chain links TRBV4-2 with TRBJ2-5; possible D gene TRBD2, 7 bases. V was clipped by 2 bases and J by 1 base, with 14 bases between them. Germline V gives CDR1 LGHNA, CDR2 YNFKEQ. The length of the CDR3 is 16 residues. DNA for the CDR3: TGTGCCAGCAGCCAAAGGGGGGGGCCAACCCAAGAGACCCAGTACTTC. Translation: CASSQRGGPTQETQYF.

This clonotype was recorded many times. This chain connects TRBV3-1 to TRBJ2-7; no definite D call. The germline V gene encodes CDR1 LGHDT and CDR2 YNNKEL (reference sequence). The germline V and J ends were trimmed by 1 base and 2 bases, with 6 bases remaining between them. CDR3 length equals 13 residues. CDR3 DNA sequence: TGTGCCAGCAGCCAAGTTTCGACCTACGAGCAGTACTTC. It is translated as CASSQVSTYEQYF.

This clonotype was seen many times. The V and J genes are TRBV7-2 and TRBJ2-2, with D possibly matching TRBD2 (5 bases). In germline, CDR1 is SGHTA, CDR2 FQGNSA. Trimming took 5 bases from V and 6 from J, leaving 16 bases between them. The CDR3 covers 15 residues. The CDR3 protein is CASSPGPGRAGELFF. CDR3 sequence (DNA): TGTGCCAGCAGCCCCGGTCCCGGGCGGGCCGGGGAGCTGTTTTTT.

Many counts were recorded for this clonotype. The V and J genes are TRBV5-1 and TRBJ2-2, with D possibly being TRBD2 (5 bases). Trimming pared 5 bases from V and 6 bases from J, leaving 11 bases between. The CDR3 is 13 residues long. Germline V gives CDR1 SGHRS, CDR2 YFSETQ. CDR3 sequence: CASSWELSGELFF. DNA for the CDR3: TGCGCCAGCAGTTGGGAGCTTTCCGGGGAGCTGTTTTTT.

This clonotype was seen at least ten times. V usage is TRBV10-3 and J usage is TRBJ1-1, with D perhaps matching TRBD1 (5 bases). The V end was cut by 3 bases, the J end by 4 bases, with 12 bases between. The germline V gene has CDR1 ENHRY and CDR2 SYGVKD. The CDR3 totals 14 residues. The DNA for the CDR3 is TGTGCCATCAGTGACAGGCAGGGAGGCACTGAAGCTTTCTTT. Translating gives CAISDRQGGTEAFF.

Comments on this clonotype: A far larger clone is a single base away, which makes a read error likely. This CDR3 is missing its conserved last phenylalanine or tryptophan, likely due to a read error. The chain is built from TRBV7-2 and TRBJ2-5; the D is unclear. Germline V gives CDR1 SGHTA, CDR2 FQGNSA. Trimming stripped 6 bases from V and 3 bases from J, with 5 bases between. The CDR3 spans 11 residues. The CDR3 is CASSSKETQYL. CDR3 nucleotides: TGTGCCAGCAGTTCAAAAGAGACCCAGTACCTC.

This clonotype was counted ten times or more. The junction departs from the called germline gene at one end, perhaps through a read error. CDR3 sequence (DNA): TGTGCCAGCAGCCTAGCCGAGCAGTTCTTC. It specifies CASSLAEQFF. This chain links TRBV7-9 with TRBJ2-1, with a possible D match to TRBD2 (5 bases). Germline values: CDR1 SEHNR, CDR2 FQNEAQ (reference sequence). The CDR3 is made up of 10 amino acids.

This clonotype was seen many times. The chain joins TRBV20-1 to TRBJ2-5, with D possibly being TRBD1 (7 bases). The V end lost 8 bases, the J end lost 5 bases, and 12 bases lay between the germline ends. The CDR3 length is 11 residues. Germline V gene lookup returns CDR1 DFQATT and CDR2 SNEGSKA (reference sequence). In nucleotides, the CDR3 is TGCAGTCCTCAGGGGGGCGAGACCCAGTACTTC. Protein product: CSPQGGETQYF.

This clonotype was observed many times. The chain combines TRBV11-2 with TRBJ1-2; maybe TRBD1 (5 bases). Trimming removed 4 bases at V and 4 bases at J, with 16 bases between. The germline V gene encodes CDR1 SGHAT and CDR2 FQNNGV. The CDR3 spans 15 residues. This CDR3 reads CASSSGPGGAYGYTF. The DNA for the CDR3 is TGTGCCAGCAGCTCGGGGCCAGGAGGGGCCTATGGCTACACCTTC. The variable domain in full, with the rest retrieved from reference TRBV11-2 and TRBJ1-2, is EAGVAQSPRYKIIEKRQSVAFWCNPISGHATLYWYQQILGQGPKLLIQFQNNGVVDDSQLPKDRFSAERLKGVDSTLKIQPAKLEDSAVYLCASSSGPGGAYGYTFGSGTRLTVV.

This clonotype was seen repeatedly, ten times or more. V gene TRBV20-1 combines with J gene TRBJ2-3; 9 bases agree with TRBD1. V was clipped by 1 base and J by 5 bases; unmatched bases: 7. The CDR3 has 15 residues. The germline CDR1 and CDR2 sequences are DFQATT and SNEGSKA (reference sequence). The CDR3 DNA reads TGCAGTGCTAGAGCCCGGGACAGGGCTGAAGATACGCAGTATTTT. Translated, it gives CSARARDRAEDTQYF.

This clonotype was counted between two and nine times. V and J are TRBV19 and TRBJ2-5; 15 positions agree with TRBD2. Trimming at V came to 10 bases and at J to 4 bases, leaving 7 bases not matched to a gene. The germline V gene encodes CDR1 LNHDA and CDR2 SQIVND (reference sequence). The CDR3 runs to 15 residues. The CDR3 loop is CATSKGLAGGETQYF. In DNA form, the CDR3 reads TGTGCCACCTCCAAGGGACTAGCGGGAGGAGAGACCCAGTACTTC.

Of note for this clonotype: A much larger clone differs by one base, so this may be a read error. The chain is built from TRBV28 and TRBJ2-7; D is ambiguous. CDR1 and CDR2 from the germline V gene are MDHEN and SYDVKM. The CDR3 covers 14 residues. V shed 5 bases and J shed 0 bases, with 11 bases lying between them. This CDR3 is CASSQHLSSYEQYF. The DNA for the CDR3 is TGTGCCAGCAGTCAACACTTGAGCTCCTACGAGCAGTACTTC.

This clonotype showed up many times. This CDR3 is CASSPFWAGESYEQYF. As DNA, the CDR3 is TGTGCCAGCAGCCCATTCTGGGCGGGAGAGAGCTACGAGCAGTACTTC. This chain joins TRBV4-2 and TRBJ2-7; 7 nucleotides align to TRBD2. With V trimmed by 4 bases and J by 3 bases, 12 bases remained unmatched. Germline V gene data show CDR1 as LGHNA and CDR2 as YNFKEQ. This CDR3 contains 16 residues.

This clonotype appeared a few times. V is TRBV20-1 and J is TRBJ1-5; D unclear. The CDR3 has 15 amino acids. Trimming shortened V by 3 bases and J by 3 bases, and 15 bases separated the two germline ends. Germline CDR1 DFQATT, CDR2 SNEGSKA (reference sequence). The chain's CDR3 is CSASRRLSYNQPQHF. The DNA for the CDR3 is TGCAGTGCTAGCCGACGGTTATCGTACAATCAGCCCCAGCATTTT.

This clonotype was seen at least ten times. This chain links TRBV12-3 or TRBV12-4 with TRBJ2-7; no firm D call. Trimming left V 2 bases short and J 4 bases short, with 15 bases between. The CDR3 covers 15 residues. The CDR3 region has the DNA TGTGCCAGCAGTTTAAATTCCCCAGACCCGTACGAGCAGTACTTC. Its translation is CASSLNSPDPYEQYF.

This clonotype was seen a handful of times. This chain connects TRBV9 to TRBJ2-6; D remains unclear. V lost 0 bases to trimming and J lost 4 bases, with 17 bases between them. The germline CDR1 and CDR2 sequences are SGDLS and YYNGEE. CDR3 length: 18 amino acids. In DNA, the CDR3 is TGTGCCAGCAGCGTAGCCGGTTACGACATAAGGGGGGCCAACGTCCTGACTTTC. It encodes CASSVAGYDIRGANVLTF.

This clonotype came up many times. J is TRBJ2-1 and V is TRBV18; no clear D. The CDR3 extends over 13 amino acids. The V end lost 2 bases, the J end lost 15 bases, and 17 bases lay between the germline ends. Germline CDR1 is KGHSH and CDR2 is LQKENI. This chain's CDR3 is CASSPLGNPRGFF. The CDR3 DNA sequence: TGTGCCAGCTCACCATTGGGTAACCCCCGTGGGTTCTTC.

This chain links TRBV18 with TRBJ1-1; maybe TRBD1 (5 bases). The V gene lost 3 bases and the J gene lost 0 bases, with 14 bases spanning the gap. From germline, CDR1 is KGHSH and CDR2 LQKENI. This CDR3 is 16 amino acids long. The CDR3 nucleotides are TGTGCCAGCTCACCGAGCGGGGGATCTATGAACACTGAAGCTTTCTTT. It is translated as CASSPSGGSMNTEAFF.

This clonotype has a count of ten or more. This chain joins TRBV20-1 and TRBJ1-6; perhaps TRBD1 as D (5 bases). Germline CDR1 and CDR2: DFQATT and SNEGSKA (reference sequence). Trimming stripped 5 bases from V and 9 bases from J, with 14 bases between. CDR3 size: 13 residues. The chain's CDR3 is CSAPSRGGSPLHF. CDR3 DNA sequence: TGCAGTGCTCCGTCAAGGGGCGGTTCACCCCTCCACTTT.